These T cell receptor beta chains were read from a single sample in a study of cytomegalovirus exposure and HLA in healthy donors. Profiling relied on immunoSEQ multiplex PCR, and the TCRdb table lists in-frame clones only, not all of them. This sample has roughly 160,000 clones, with roughly 80% found just once. The sequencing sample was made of PBMCs. Receptors were obtained from a male donor in good health and CMV-seropositive. Both conserved end residues are part of each CDR3. D genes are given only for firm matches. For some rows the clone size is stated as once, few or many, or as a class when expanded; others skip it.

clone_size,v_call,cdr3_length,j_call,d_call,cdr3_aa,cdr3_nt
NA,TRBV4-3,15,TRBJ2-3,TRBD2,CASTPFLAGGYTQYF,TGCGCCAGCACCCCCTTTCTAGCGGGGGGGTATACGCAGTATTTT
few,TRBV5-4,17,TRBJ2-3,TRBD2,CASSLKASGGSGDTQYF,TGTGCCAGCAGCTTGAAGGCTAGCGGGGGTTCAGGAGATACGCAGTATTTT
NA,TRBV5-1,16,TRBJ2-7,TRBD1,CASSSSTGSRSYEQYF,TGCGCCAGCAGCTCGTCGACAGGGAGTAGGTCCTACGAGCAGTACTTC
NA,TRBV28,13,TRBJ1-3,NA,CAILGGNGNTIYF,TGTGCCATCCTGGGGGGAAATGGAAACACCATATATTTT
NA,TRBV7-2,15,TRBJ1-5,TRBD1,CASSLETGGNQPQHF,TGTGCCAGCAGCTTAGAGACAGGGGGCAATCAGCCCCAGCATTTT
NA,TRBV6-5,15,TRBJ1-1,TRBD1,CASSYGDRGYTEAFF,TGTGCCAGCAGTTACGGGGACAGGGGGTACACTGAAGCTTTCTTT
NA,TRBV25-1,16,TRBJ2-2,TRBD2,CASSEWGGRDTGELFF,TGTGCCAGCAGTGAATGGGGAGGGAGGGACACCGGGGAGCTGTTTTTT
NA,TRBV4-3,15,TRBJ1-4,NA,CASSQSGTTNEKLFF,TGCGCCAGCAGCCAAAGTGGCACAACTAATGAAAAACTGTTTTTT
NA,TRBV5-1,15,TRBJ2-1,TRBD1,CASSVGQGSYNEQFF,TGCGCCAGCAGCGTGGGACAGGGCTCCTACAATGAGCAGTTCTTC
NA,TRBV6-1,15,TRBJ1-2,TRBD1,CASSKTGASNYGYTF,TGTGCCAGCAGTAAGACAGGGGCTTCTAACTATGGCTACACCTTC
NA,TRBV27,14,TRBJ1-2,TRBD1,CASSLTGVSGGYTF,TGTGCCAGCAGTTTGACAGGGGTTAGTGGAGGCTACACCTTC
NA,TRBV14,13,TRBJ2-4,TRBD1,CASSKGQQNSQYF,TGTGCCAGCAGTAAGGGACAGCAAAACAGTCAGTACTTC
NA,TRBV9,12,TRBJ1-1,NA,CASSSGETEAFF,TGTGCCAGCAGCTCAGGGGAGACTGAAGCTTTCTTT